Listed below are T cell receptor beta chains from one sample, sequenced in a study of T cell responses to AZD1222 COVID-19 vaccine. Repertoires were generated with immunoSEQ multiplex PCR, while TCRdb's copy carries only in-frame clones and drops some. The data show around 140,000 clones, 85% to 95% seen once. Sequencing was performed on peripheral blood, taken after recovery from COVID-19. These receptors all stem from an adult who had recovered from COVID-19. CDR3s include the opening cysteine and the closing phenylalanine or tryptophan.

v_call: TRBV19
cdr3_aa: CASSIWEDNEKLFF

v_call: TRBV15
cdr3_aa: CATSISQSTGQYF

v_call: TRBV27
cdr3_aa: CASTLTSGRIYEQYF

v_call: TRBV28
cdr3_aa: CASSLQGLTYEQYF

v_call: TRBV3-1/TRBV3-2
cdr3_aa: CASSQEGWGEQYF

v_call: TRBV3-1/TRBV3-2
cdr3_aa: CASSQEGLFPNNEQFF

v_call: TRBV11-2
cdr3_aa: CASTPGQGGREQYF

v_call: TRBV18
cdr3_aa: CASAQEGGNQPQHF

v_call: TRBV6-1
cdr3_aa: CASSDTASQPQHF

v_call: TRBV19
cdr3_aa: CASSIALTYNEQFF

v_call: TRBV27
cdr3_aa: CASKYSYNSPLHF

v_call: TRBV6-4
cdr3_aa: CASSESLAGSDTQYF

v_call: TRBV10-3
cdr3_aa: CAISEDVTSASRTQYF

v_call: TRBV30
cdr3_aa: CAWSVRVESLPSYEQYF

v_call: TRBV6-4
cdr3_aa: CASSDRSSGELFF

v_call: TRBV27
cdr3_aa: CASRLKALAPGLELLSDYEQYF

v_call: TRBV27
cdr3_aa: CASSFSYADRGLNEQFF

v_call: TRBV2
cdr3_aa: CASSVSHNYGYTF

v_call: TRBV14
cdr3_aa: CASSQDVLGNEQFF

v_call: TRBV5-1
cdr3_aa: CASSLGPLAGGSDTQYF

v_call: TRBV6-5
cdr3_aa: CASSYLAIESEKLFF

v_call: TRBV27
cdr3_aa: CASTFSDSYPYEQYF

v_call: TRBV28
cdr3_aa: CASSPTLRLNEKLFF

v_call: TRBV27
cdr3_aa: CASSLAETGELFF

v_call: TRBV11-3
cdr3_aa: CASSSPRGAGANVLTF